One sample yielded the 12 T cell receptor beta chains listed below, sequenced in a study of T cell repertoires in cytomegalovirus infection. TCRdb processed the reads anew with MiXCR; each CDR3 protein has one entry. The table shows 900,000 to 950,000 distinct CDR3 sequences, with around 30% occurring only once. These receptors lack a known antigen. Source: cultured CD8+ T cells from PBMCs, taken from culture after CMV antigen stimulation. These receptors were collected from a human donor in good health (CMV status not recorded). Some clones in this sample may be carry-over from other donors' samples.

This clonotype appeared a few times. The chain joins TRBV11-1 to TRBJ1-1, with no clear D. Trimming removed 5 bases at V and 3 bases at J, with 10 bases between. CDR1 is SGHAT, CDR2 FQDESV, per germline (reference sequence). The CDR3 totals 13 residues. CDR3 in amino acids: CASSPPFDTEAFF. In DNA, the CDR3 is TGTGCCAGCAGCCCCCCCTTCGACACTGAAGCTTTCTTT.

This chain connects TRBV6-4 to TRBJ1-1, with D tentatively TRBD1 (5 bases). Trimming stripped 6 bases from V and 3 bases from J, with 14 bases between. Germline V lookup: CDR1 MRHNA, CDR2 SNTAGT. The CDR3 length is 14 residues. The CDR3 reads CASRTGEFDTEAFF. The CDR3 region has the DNA TGTGCCAGCAGAACAGGAGAATTCGACACTGAAGCTTTCTTT.

Of note for this clonotype: A much larger clone differs from this one at a single base, so this may be a read error. The V and J genes are TRBV7-6 and TRBJ2-1; 14 bases are shared with TRBD2. CDR1 is SGHVS and CDR2 is FNYEAQ in the germline V gene. CDR3 length equals 17 residues. The CDR3: CVSSPGLAGASYNEQFF. CDR3 coding DNA: TGTGTCAGCAGCCCGGGACTAGCGGGGGCATCCTACAATGAGCAGTTCTTC.

This clonotype showed up many times. The chain links TRBV28 to TRBJ2-1; tentative D call: TRBD1 (5 bases). From germline, CDR1 is MDHEN and CDR2 SYDVKM. V shed 6 bases and J shed 4 bases, with 16 bases lying between them. The CDR3 is made up of 15 amino acids. CDR3 nucleotide sequence: TGTGCCAGCAGCCCCATAAGGGGCCGGTACAATGAGCAGTTCTTC. Protein product: CASSPIRGRYNEQFF.

The chain employs TRBV20-1 and TRBJ2-7; 9 nucleotides align to TRBD1. The length of the CDR3 is 12 residues. Per germline, CDR1 DFQATT and CDR2 SNEGSKA (reference sequence). J was trimmed by 5 bases and V by 5 bases; bases with no gene match: 4. CDR3 amino acids: CSAPDRGDEQYF. In DNA form, the CDR3 reads TGCAGTGCTCCGGACAGGGGCGACGAGCAGTACTTC.

This clonotype occurred many times. This chain connects TRBV7-2 to TRBJ1-1; TRBD1 might be the D (6 bases). The germline V gene encodes CDR1 SGHTA and CDR2 FQGNSA. The CDR3 runs to 15 residues. The V gene lost 4 bases and the J gene lost 4 bases, with 16 bases spanning the gap. CDR3 residues: CASSSFLTGLTEAFF. CDR3 in DNA: TGTGCCAGCAGCTCCTTCCTTACAGGGCTCACTGAAGCTTTCTTT.

Points on this clonotype: Germline and junction disagree at one end, which may indicate a read error. The rearrangement uses TRBV10-3 and TRBJ1-5; tentatively, D is TRBD1 (5 bases). Germline V gene data show CDR1 as ENHRY and CDR2 as SYGVKD. This CDR3 region has 15 residues. CDR3 in amino acids: CAISEGGVGNQPKHF. The CDR3 bases are TGTGCCATCAGTGAGGGGGGGGTGGGCAATCAGCCCAAGCATTTT.

This chain links TRBV6-6 with TRBJ2-3; 13 bases agree with TRBD2. The V gene end was trimmed by 5 bases and the J gene end by 6 bases; junction bases not matched to a gene: 5. The CDR3 sequence is 15 residues long. The germline CDR1 and CDR2 sequences are MNHNY and SVGAGI (reference sequence). The CDR3 DNA reads as TGTGCCAGCAGTGGGACTAGCGGGGTGCGGGATACGCAGTATTTT. Protein: CASSGTSGVRDTQYF.

This clonotype was counted many times. V is TRBV7-8 and J is TRBJ1-1, with 8 bases fitting TRBD1. Germline assignment: CDR1 SGHVS and CDR2 FQNEAQ. The CDR3 runs to 15 residues. V dropped 1 base and J dropped 4; count of bases not matched to a gene: 5. The CDR3 here is CASSLGDRRTTEAFF. CDR3 nucleotide sequence: TGTGCCAGCAGCTTAGGGGACAGGCGAACCACTGAAGCTTTCTTT.

The chain couples TRBV6-8 to TRBJ1-2, with 7 bases aligning to TRBD1. Germline V lookup: CDR1 MNHGY, CDR2 SAAAGT. The CDR3 is 15 residues long. Trimming at V came to 10 bases and at J to 8 bases, leaving 19 bases not matched to a gene. CDR3 sequence reads: CATLGTAGTHSGYTF. DNA for the CDR3: TGTGCCACCCTGGGGACAGCGGGAACCCATTCCGGCTACACCTTC.

This rearrangement joins TRBV2 to TRBJ2-7; 9 bases are shared with TRBD2. The germline V gene has CDR1 SNHLY and CDR2 FYNNEI. The CDR3 has 15 amino acids. V trimming: 8 bases; J trimming: 3 bases; junction bases outside the gene matches: 11. CDR3: CASLMGLAGIYEQYF. The DNA for the CDR3 is TGTGCCAGCCTAATGGGGCTAGCGGGGATCTACGAGCAGTACTTC. The whole variable domain, remainder taken from reference TRBV2 and TRBJ2-7, is EPEVTQTPSHQVTQMGQEVILRCVPISNHLYFYWYRQILGQKVEFLVSFYNNEISEKSEIFDDQFSVERPDGSNFTLKIRSTKLEDSAMYFCASLMGLAGIYEQYFGPGTRLTVT.

V and J are TRBV12-3 or TRBV12-4 and TRBJ2-5, with 11 bases identical to TRBD1. CDR3 size: 14 residues. The junction had 7 bases not matched to a gene; V was cut back by 11 bases and J by 2 bases. The CDR3 spells CAAGTGGLQETQYF. The CDR3 DNA reads as TGTGCCGCCGGGACAGGGGGACTGCAAGAGACCCAGTACTTC.